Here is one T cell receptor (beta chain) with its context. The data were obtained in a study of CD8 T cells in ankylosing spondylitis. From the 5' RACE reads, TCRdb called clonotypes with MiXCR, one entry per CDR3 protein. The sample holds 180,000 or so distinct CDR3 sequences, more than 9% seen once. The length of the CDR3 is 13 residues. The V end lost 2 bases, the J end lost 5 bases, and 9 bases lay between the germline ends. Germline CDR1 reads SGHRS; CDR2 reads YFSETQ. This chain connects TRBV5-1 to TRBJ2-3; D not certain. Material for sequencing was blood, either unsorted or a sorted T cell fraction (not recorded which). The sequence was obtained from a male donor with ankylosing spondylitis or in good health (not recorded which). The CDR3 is CASSFGQRDTQYF. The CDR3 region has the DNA TGCGCCAGCAGCTTTGGTCAAAGAGATACGCAGTATTTT.